These T cell receptor beta chains were read from a single sample in a study of blood T cell repertoires in COVID-19. The method was immunoSEQ multiplex PCR; TCRdb's version includes in-frame clones alone and lacks a portion of them. The sample carries 200,000 to 250,000 clones, 86% recorded once. Material for sequencing was PBMCs or T cells enriched from blood (not recorded which). These receptors all come from a young woman who had been exposed to COVID-19. CDR3s include the opening cysteine and the closing phenylalanine or tryptophan. Each record gives: clone size, D gene, J gene, V gene, CDR3 protein, CDR3 DNA. D genes are given only for firm matches. Size is omitted from some rows. Given values are once, few, many or a class for expanded clones.

few . TRBJ1-1 TRBV19 CASSIAHSGTEAFF TGTGCCAGTAGTATCGCTCACTCGGGGACTGAAGCTTTCTTT
. TRBD2 TRBJ2-5 TRBV7-3 CASSRGGSETQYF TGTGCCAGCAGCCGCGGGGGGAGTGAGACCCAGTACTTC
. . TRBJ2-7 TRBV18 CASSTSRGGGANEQYF TGTGCCAGCTCAACAAGCCGAGGGGGAGGGGCTAACGAGCAGTACTTC
. . TRBJ1-2 TRBV27 CASSHDRNYGYTF TGTGCCAGCAGTCACGACAGGAACTATGGCTACACCTTC
. . TRBJ1-2 TRBV29-1 CSVEDPGTWGGYTF TGCAGCGTTGAAGATCCCGGGACATGGGGTGGCTACACCTTC
. . TRBJ2-7 TRBV21-1 CASSIGSPGQNYEQYF TGTGCCAGCAGCATCGGAAGCCCGGGACAGAATTACGAGCAGTACTTC
. . TRBJ1-6 TRBV3-1/TRBV3-2 CASSRGLHNSPLHF TGTGCCAGCAGCCGGGGGCTTCATAATTCACCCCTCCACTTT
. TRBD1 TRBJ2-7 TRBV7-9 CASSFGQGRYEQYF TGTGCCAGCAGCTTCGGACAGGGACGCTACGAGCAGTACTTC
. TRBD1 TRBJ2-3 TRBV19 CASRDRVITDTQYF TGTGCCAGTCGGGACAGGGTGATCACAGATACGCAGTATTTT
. TRBD1 TRBJ1-2 TRBV27 CASSVQGSYGYTF TGTGCCAGCAGTGTACAGGGGAGCTATGGCTACACCTTC
. TRBD1 TRBJ1-1 TRBV5-6 CASSRGTELQAFF TGTGCCAGCAGCCGGGGGACAGAGCTTCAAGCTTTCTTT
. . TRBJ1-2 TRBV9 CASSPTSSTNYGYTF TGTGCCAGCAGCCCCACGTCCAGTACTAACTATGGCTACACCTTC
. TRBD2 TRBJ2-7 TRBV9 CASSRGGTSGYEQYF TGTGCCAGCAGCAGAGGCGGGACTAGCGGCTACGAGCAGTACTTC
. . TRBJ1-2 TRBV6-5 CASRGLLVYGYTF TGTGCCAGCCGAGGGTTGCTAGTCTATGGCTACACCTTC
. TRBD1 TRBJ1-2 TRBV5-1 CASKLSGQTNYGYTF TGCGCCAGCAAACTCTCGGGACAGACAAACTATGGCTACACCTTC
few . TRBJ1-6 TRBV4-1 CASSQDHRASPLHF TGCGCCAGCAGCCAAGATCACAGGGCCTCACCCCTCCACTTT
. TRBD2 TRBJ2-3 TRBV6-1 CASSGTSGGEFFRTQYF TGTGCCAGCAGTGGGACTAGCGGGGGGGAATTCTTCCGTACGCAGTATTTT
. . TRBJ2-2 TRBV29-1 CSSTGNTGELFF TGCAGCTCGACAGGGAACACCGGGGAGCTGTTTTTT
. . TRBJ2-7 TRBV30 CAWGQTYEQYF TGTGCCTGGGGACAGACCTACGAGCAGTACTTC
. TRBD2 TRBJ2-2 TRBV3-1/TRBV3-2 CASSIKLAGMANTGELFF TGTGCCAGCAGCATAAAGTTAGCGGGGATGGCGAACACCGGGGAGCTGTTTTTT
. . TRBJ2-3 TRBV18 CASSRARGTDTQYF TGTGCCAGCTCACGAGCCAGGGGCACAGATACGCAGTATTTT
. . TRBJ1-6 TRBV15 CATSAGGHIHF TGTGCCACCTCGGCGGGGGGGCACATCCACTTT
. . TRBJ2-7 TRBV30 CAWSMGADHEQYF TGTGCCTGGAGTATGGGGGCAGACCACGAGCAGTACTTC
. TRBD2 TRBJ2-3 TRBV10-1 CASSPRLAGGPDTQYF TGCGCCAGCAGTCCGAGACTAGCGGGGGGGCCAGATACGCAGTATTTT
. TRBD1 TRBJ1-5 TRBV9 CASSLTGGNQPQHF TGTGCCAGCAGCTTAACAGGGGGCAATCAGCCCCAGCATTTT
. TRBD1 TRBJ2-7 TRBV3-1/TRBV3-2 CASSQGQGVLF TGTGCCAGCAGCCAAGGGCAGGGGGTTCTCTTC
. . TRBJ1-1 TRBV9 CASSAGRTSTEAFF TGTGCCAGCAGCGCGGGACGGACTAGCACTGAAGCTTTCTTT
. TRBD2 TRBJ2-3 TRBV27 CASSLLGLAGGWDTQYF TGTGCCAGCAGTCTTCTAGGACTAGCGGGGGGTTGGGATACGCAGTATTTT
once . TRBJ1-3 TRBV30 CAWRARGDTIYF TGTGCCTGGAGGGCCCGGGGGGACACCATATATTTT
. TRBD1 TRBJ2-5 TRBV3-1/TRBV3-2 CASSLRTGPYQETQYF TGTGCCAGCAGCTTACGGACAGGTCCGTACCAAGAGACCCAGTACTTC
. . TRBJ1-2 TRBV4-1 CASSQGGTNHYGYTF TGCGCCAGCAGCCAAGGGGGGACAAACCACTATGGCTACACCTTC
. . TRBJ2-1 TRBV2 CASSEGLYNEQFF TGTGCCAGCAGTGAAGGACTGTACAATGAGCAGTTCTTC
. TRBD2 TRBJ2-1 TRBV7-9 CASSNSGGGDEQFF TGTGCCAGCAGCAATAGCGGGGGCGGGGATGAGCAGTTCTTC
. TRBD2 TRBJ2-4 TRBV2 CASSPGGIPSTIAKNIQYF TGTGCCAGCAGTCCGGGGGGGATCCCATCTACCATAGCCAAAAACATTCAGTACTTC
. TRBD1 TRBJ2-7 TRBV11-2 CASSLRGTGEGEQYF TGTGCCAGCAGCTTAAGGGGAACAGGGGAAGGCGAGCAGTACTTC
. . TRBJ1-2 TRBV5-4 CASSLAGGSDGYGYTF TGTGCCAGCAGCTTGGCCGGAGGGTCCGATGGCTATGGCTACACCTTC
. . TRBJ2-2 TRBV5-1 CASSLTVGELFF TGCGCCAGCAGCTTGACGGTCGGGGAGCTGTTTTTT
. TRBD1 TRBJ1-5 TRBV19 CASSIRDRGKVLNQPQHF TGTGCCAGTAGTATCCGGGACAGGGGGAAGGTGTTGAATCAGCCCCAGCATTTT
. . TRBJ1-6 TRBV30 CAWSWTRSYNSPLHF TGTGCCTGGAGCTGGACACGCTCCTATAATTCACCCCTCCACTTT
. TRBD1 TRBJ1-2 TRBV19 CASSLYWGQGAYGYTF TGTGCCAGTAGTTTATACTGGGGACAGGGGGCCTATGGCTACACCTTC
. . TRBJ1-5 TRBV24-1 CATSGETDSQPQHF TGTGCCACCAGTGGGGAGACCGACTCTCAGCCCCAGCATTTT
. . TRBJ2-3 TRBV10-3 CAISLGASSSTDTQYF TGTGCCATCAGTTTAGGGGCCTCGTCAAGCACAGATACGCAGTATTTT
. TRBD2 TRBJ2-1 TRBV10-3 CAISFAGTSGVLSTGYNEQFF TGTGCCATCAGTTTTGCCGGGACTAGCGGGGTTCTCAGCACGGGGTACAATGAGCAGTTCTTC
. TRBD2 TRBJ2-7 TRBV27 CASSLRSSGGSYEQYF TGTGCCAGCAGTTTAAGGTCTAGCGGGGGTAGTTACGAGCAGTACTTC
. TRBD1 TRBJ2-2 TRBV7-9 CASSIHRGRDTGELFF TGTGCCAGCAGCATCCACAGGGGAAGGGACACCGGGGAGCTGTTTTTT